A selection of T cell receptor beta chains follows, all from one sample in a study of graft-versus-host responses after intestinal transplantation. Produced via immunoSEQ multiplex PCR; TCRdb's table is partial and in-frame only. The sample holds some 90,000 clones, 80% to 95% seen once. The antigens of these receptors remain unknown. The sequencing here drew on unstimulated CD4+ T cells sorted from spleen or lymph node cells, taken before intestinal transplant. The receptors shown here come from a human donor who received an intestinal transplant. CDR3s include the opening cysteine and the closing phenylalanine or tryptophan. Each record gives: clone size, V gene, J gene, D gene, CDR3 protein, CDR3 DNA. The D gene is left open where the match is weak. Size tells how often a clone was seen (once, few, many) or the class of an expanded clone, and some rows leave it out.

NA	TRBV19	TRBJ2-3	TRBD2	CASSSSGSVQYF	TGTGCCAGTAGTTCAAGCGGGAGCGTTCAGTATTTT
NA	TRBV28	TRBJ2-2	TRBD2	CASMTQRGSGELFF	TGTGCCAGCATGACCCAGCGGGGATCCGGGGAGCTGTTTTTT
NA	TRBV6-1	TRBJ2-7	TRBD2	CASSNSGRVHEQYF	TGTGCCAGCAGTAATAGCGGGAGAGTCCACGAGCAGTACTTC
once	TRBV2	TRBJ2-7	NA	CASSPMLTEQYF	TGTGCCAGCAGCCCTATGCTTACGGAGCAGTACTTC
NA	TRBV7-2	TRBJ2-1	NA	CASSSEALFEQFF	TGTGCCAGCAGTTCAGAGGCTCTGTTTGAGCAGTTCTTC
few	TRBV19	TRBJ1-5	TRBD1	CASSHPGGTGGLGNQPQHF	TGTGCCAGTAGTCACCCCGGGGGGACAGGGGGTCTGGGCAATCAGCCCCAGCATTTT
NA	TRBV25-1	TRBJ2-2	NA	CASSWGFTGELFF	TGTGCCAGCAGTTGGGGGTTCACCGGGGAGCTGTTTTTT
NA	TRBV15	TRBJ2-2	NA	CATSGGERATGELFF	TGTGCCACCAGCGGAGGGGAAAGGGCCACCGGGGAGCTGTTTTTT
NA	TRBV7-9	TRBJ1-4	TRBD1	CASSFGTDEKLFF	TGTGCCAGCAGTTTTGGGACAGATGAAAAACTGTTTTTT
NA	TRBV6-5	TRBJ1-2	NA	CASRQDRVNYGYTF	TGTGCCAGCAGACAAGACAGAGTTAACTATGGCTACACCTTC
NA	TRBV5-4	TRBJ1-1	NA	CASSPNGLWLGAFF	TGTGCCAGCAGCCCCAACGGGCTTTGGCTCGGAGCTTTCTTT
NA	TRBV7-9	TRBJ2-7	TRBD1	CASSPILLRDSSYEQYF	TGTGCCAGCAGCCCGATTCTCCTCCGGGACAGCTCCTACGAGCAGTACTTC
NA	TRBV7-2	TRBJ2-3	NA	CASRRGTDTQYF	TGTGCCAGCCGTCGAGGAACAGATACGCAGTATTTT
NA	TRBV5-1	TRBJ2-2	NA	CASIPGPPNTGELFF	TGCGCCAGCATTCCGGGGCCCCCTAACACCGGGGAGCTGTTTTTT
NA	TRBV6-5	TRBJ1-6	NA	CASSYSNRRNSPLHF	TGTGCCAGCAGTTACTCGAACAGGCGTAATTCACCCCTCCACTTT
NA	TRBV5-4	TRBJ2-5	TRBD2	CASSLEGLAGGRAQYF	TGTGCCAGCAGCTTGGAGGGACTAGCGGGAGGGCGGGCCCAGTACTTC
once	TRBV5-4	TRBJ2-3	TRBD1	CASSPGQGLDTQYF	TGTGCCAGCAGCCCTGGACAGGGGCTAGATACGCAGTATTTT
NA	TRBV18	TRBJ2-5	NA	CASSQGLQETQYF	TGTGCCAGCTCACAGGGACTCCAAGAGACCCAGTACTTC
once	TRBV6-5	TRBJ1-1	NA	CASSSRSGEAFF	TGTGCCAGCAGTTCCAGGTCGGGAGAGGCTTTCTTT
NA	TRBV9	TRBJ2-2	TRBD1	CASSARTGIGGTGELFF	TGTGCCAGCAGCGCCCGGACAGGAATTGGCGGCACCGGGGAGTTGTTTTTT
NA	TRBV18	TRBJ2-2	TRBD2	CASSPLGLAGGSNTGELFF	TGTGCCAGCTCACCACTAGGACTAGCGGGAGGGTCGAACACCGGGGAGCTGTTTTTT
once	TRBV7-6	TRBJ1-1	TRBD1	CASSLQIPGTGGDIPNTEAFF	TGTGCCAGCAGCCTACAGATACCCGGGACAGGGGGCGATATCCCGAACACTGAAGCTTTCTTT
NA	TRBV6-1	TRBJ1-6	NA	CASRGRSNSPLHF	TGTGCCAGCAGGGGCAGAAGTAATTCACCCCTCCACTTT
NA	TRBV5-6	TRBJ2-6	TRBD1	CASSASDRGGSGANVLTF	TGTGCCAGCAGCGCGTCCGACAGGGGCGGATCTGGGGCCAACGTCCTGACTTTC
NA	TRBV9	TRBJ2-7	NA	CASSAGHGRYEQYF	TGTGCCAGCAGCGCCGGACATGGGAGGTACGAGCAGTACTTC
NA	TRBV15	TRBJ2-3	NA	CATSRGRDTQYF	TGTGCCACCAGCAGAGGTAGAGATACGCAGTATTTT
once	TRBV7-8	TRBJ2-1	TRBD1	CASSSSGQTGAEQFF	TGTGCCAGCAGCTCGTCGGGACAGACCGGCGCTGAGCAGTTCTTC
NA	TRBV7-9	TRBJ2-7	TRBD2	CASSILRTSGLYEQYF	TGTGCCAGCAGCATACTGAGGACTAGCGGGCTCTACGAGCAGTACTTC
NA	TRBV5-1	TRBJ2-2	NA	CASDPGTPNTGELFF	TGCGCCAGCGACCCCGGGACACCAAACACCGGGGAGCTGTTTTTT
once	TRBV2	TRBJ1-2	NA	CASSEHQVIFFDYGYTF	TGTGCCAGCAGTGAGCACCAGGTTATATTTTTTGACTATGGCTACACCTTC
NA	TRBV2	TRBJ2-7	NA	CATSRQPYEQYF	TGTGCCACATCTCGACAGCCGTACGAGCAGTACTTC
NA	TRBV4-1	TRBJ2-1	TRBD2	CASSQGTRLALYNEQFF	TGCGCCAGCAGCCAAGGAACCCGACTAGCGCTTTACAATGAGCAGTTCTTC
once	TRBV6-1	TRBJ1-4	NA	CASKRRINEKLFF	TGTGCCAGCAAAAGACGGATTAATGAAAAACTGTTTTTT
NA	TRBV27	TRBJ1-4	NA	CASRGTGYEKLFF	TGTGCCAGCCGAGGTACGGGGTATGAAAAACTGTTTTTT
NA	TRBV7-9	TRBJ2-1	TRBD1	CASSLRQGIYNEQFF	TGTGCCAGCAGCTTACGACAGGGGATCTACAATGAGCAGTTCTTC
once	TRBV25-1	TRBJ2-5	TRBD1	CASSSLTGTGGLETQYF	TGTGCCAGCAGCTCTCTTACCGGGACAGGGGGCCTCGAGACCCAGTACTTC
NA	TRBV5-1	TRBJ1-2	TRBD1	CASGGSTSGQGAPNYGYTF	TGCGCCAGCGGGGGTTCAACTTCGGGACAGGGAGCACCTAACTATGGCTACACCTTC
NA	TRBV6-5	TRBJ1-1	NA	CASSTQGPYTEAFF	TGTGCCAGCAGTACCCAGGGGCCCTACACTGAAGCTTTCTTT
once	TRBV7-6	TRBJ2-5	NA	CASSPRDKQETQYF	TGTGCCAGCAGCCCCCGGGACAAGCAAGAGACCCAGTACTTC
NA	TRBV4-2	TRBJ1-4	TRBD1	CASSLTTGAATNEKLFF	TGTGCCAGCAGCCTTACCACAGGGGCCGCAACTAATGAAAAACTGTTTTTT
NA	TRBV11-2	TRBJ2-3	TRBD1	CASSLGTGVTDTQYF	TGTGCCAGCAGCTTAGGGACAGGGGTGACAGATACGCAGTATTTT
NA	TRBV9	TRBJ2-1	TRBD2	CASTLGGAGDSNEQFF	TGTGCCAGCACCCTCGGGGGGGCGGGAGATAGCAATGAGCAGTTCTTC
NA	TRBV2	TRBJ1-5	TRBD1	CASSAPTGSNQPQHF	TGTGCCAGCAGTGCCCCGACAGGGAGCAATCAGCCCCAGCATTTT
NA	TRBV11-2	TRBJ1-1	TRBD1	CASSTRVEGGQWEAFF	TGTGCCAGCAGCACCCGGGTCGAAGGGGGCCAGTGGGAAGCTTTCTTT
NA	TRBV7-6	TRBJ2-7	NA	CASSLRTLDEQYF	TGTGCCAGCAGCCTCAGGACGCTTGACGAGCAGTACTTC
NA	TRBV5-1	TRBJ1-4	NA	CASSLRPANNEKLFF	TGCGCCAGCAGCTTGAGGCCAGCAAATAATGAAAAACTGTTTTTT
NA	TRBV2	TRBJ1-4	TRBD1	CASSEMGQQGAPLGKLFF	TGTGCCAGCAGTGAAATGGGCCAACAGGGGGCTCCGCTTGGAAAACTGTTTTTT
NA	TRBV16	TRBJ1-2	NA	CASSQSRVGYGYTF	TGTGCCAGCAGCCAATCCAGGGTAGGCTATGGCTACACCTTC
NA	TRBV5-1	TRBJ2-1	NA	CASSLGQVHNEQFF	TGCGCCAGCAGCTTGGGACAGGTCCACAATGAGCAGTTCTTC
NA	TRBV11-1	TRBJ1-1	TRBD1	CASSRDRVTANTEAFF	TGTGCCAGCAGCAGAGACAGGGTTACCGCGAACACTGAAGCTTTCTTT
NA	TRBV6-5	TRBJ1-3	NA	CASRPIRLSGNTIYF	TGTGCCAGCAGACCGATAAGGCTCTCTGGAAACACCATATATTTT